This T cell receptor beta chain was retrieved from a study of Graves' ophthalmopathy and Graves' hyperthyroidism. Amplification of TCR beta CDR3 regions used RNA transcripts. RT-PCR was first run with HTBI primers, then multiplex PCR in a second round. TCRdb independently ran MiXCR on the multiplex PCR reads; one entry per CDR3 protein. The sample consists of around 1.1 million distinct CDR3 sequences, 35% to 40% of them appearing once. This clonotype was observed a handful of times. CDR3 length equals 15 residues. V lost 3 bases and J lost 4; bases outside the gene matches: 6. Germline V gives CDR1 SGHRS, CDR2 YFSETQ.

Sequenced material: peripheral blood or thyroid tissue (not recorded which). The TCR was taken from an adult man with Graves' hyperthyroidism. The chain links TRBV5-1 to TRBJ2-2; 7 bases are shared with TRBD1. The CDR3, as DNA: TGCGCCAGCAGCTCCGACAGGGTCATCACCGGGGAGCTGTTTTTT. Translating gives CASSSDRVITGELFF.